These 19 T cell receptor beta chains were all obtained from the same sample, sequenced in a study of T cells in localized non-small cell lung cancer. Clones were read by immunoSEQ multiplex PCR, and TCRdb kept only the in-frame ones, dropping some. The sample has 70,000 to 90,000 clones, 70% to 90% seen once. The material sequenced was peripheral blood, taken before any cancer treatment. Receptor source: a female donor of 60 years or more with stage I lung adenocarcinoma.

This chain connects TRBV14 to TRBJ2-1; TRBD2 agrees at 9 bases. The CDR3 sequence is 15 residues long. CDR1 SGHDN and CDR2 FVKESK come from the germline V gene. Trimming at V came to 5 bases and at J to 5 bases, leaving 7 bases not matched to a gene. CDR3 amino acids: CASSSGTSRNNEQFF. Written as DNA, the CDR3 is TGTGCCAGCAGCTCCGGGACTAGCAGGAACAATGAGCAGTTCTTC.

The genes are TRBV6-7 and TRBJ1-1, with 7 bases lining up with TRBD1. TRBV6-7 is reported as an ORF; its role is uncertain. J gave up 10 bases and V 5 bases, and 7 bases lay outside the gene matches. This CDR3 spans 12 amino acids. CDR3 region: CASSLDRVRAFF. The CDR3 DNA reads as TGTGCCAGCAGTCTCGACAGGGTACGAGCTTTCTTT.

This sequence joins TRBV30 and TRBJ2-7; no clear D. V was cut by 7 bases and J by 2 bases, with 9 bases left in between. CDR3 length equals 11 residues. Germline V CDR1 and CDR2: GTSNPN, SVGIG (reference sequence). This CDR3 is CAFDNTYEQYF. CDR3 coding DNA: TGTGCCTTCGATAATACCTACGAGCAGTACTTC. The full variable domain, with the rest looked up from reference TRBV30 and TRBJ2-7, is SQTIHQWPATLVQPVGSPLSLECTVEGTSNPNLYWYRQAAGRGLQLLFYSVGIGQISSEVPQNLSASRPQDRQFILSSKKLLLSDSGFYLCAFDNTYEQYFGPGTRLTVT.

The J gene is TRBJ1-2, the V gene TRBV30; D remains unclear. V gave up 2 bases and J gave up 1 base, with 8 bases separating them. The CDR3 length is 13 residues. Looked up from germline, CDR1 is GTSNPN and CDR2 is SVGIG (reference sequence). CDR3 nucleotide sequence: TGTGCCTGGAGTACCATCATTAACTATGGCTACACCTTC. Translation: CAWSTIINYGYTF.

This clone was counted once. The CDR3 bases are TGTGCCAGCAGCCCGGACAGGGGGTTCTCTGAAGCTTTCTTT. Its protein is CASSPDRGFSEAFF. V usage is TRBV7-9 and J usage is TRBJ1-1, with 10 bases aligning to TRBD1. Germline V gene data show CDR1 as SEHNR and CDR2 as FQNEAQ (reference sequence). The ends lost 5 bases at V and 6 bases at J; junction bases unmatched: 6. This CDR3 has 14 residues.

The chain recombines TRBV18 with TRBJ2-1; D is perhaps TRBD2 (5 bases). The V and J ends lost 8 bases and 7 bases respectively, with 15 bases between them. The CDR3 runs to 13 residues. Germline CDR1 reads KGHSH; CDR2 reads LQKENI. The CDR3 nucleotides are TGTGCCAGCGCAAACGGGGTTAGTAATGAGCAGTTCTTC. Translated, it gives CASANGVSNEQFF.

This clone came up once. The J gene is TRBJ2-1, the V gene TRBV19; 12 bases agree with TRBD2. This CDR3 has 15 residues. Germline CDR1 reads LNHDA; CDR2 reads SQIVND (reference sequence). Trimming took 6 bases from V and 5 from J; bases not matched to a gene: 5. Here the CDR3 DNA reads TGTGCCAGTAGCAAACTAGCGGGGGGCCACAATGAGCAGTTCTTC. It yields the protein CASSKLAGGHNEQFF.

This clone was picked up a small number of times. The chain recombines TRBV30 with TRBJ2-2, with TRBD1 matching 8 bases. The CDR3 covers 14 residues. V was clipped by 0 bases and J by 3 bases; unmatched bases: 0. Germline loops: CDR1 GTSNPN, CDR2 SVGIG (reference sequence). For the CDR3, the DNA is TGTGCCTGGAGTGTACAGGGGGACACCGGGGAGCTGTTTTTT. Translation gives CAWSVQGDTGELFF.

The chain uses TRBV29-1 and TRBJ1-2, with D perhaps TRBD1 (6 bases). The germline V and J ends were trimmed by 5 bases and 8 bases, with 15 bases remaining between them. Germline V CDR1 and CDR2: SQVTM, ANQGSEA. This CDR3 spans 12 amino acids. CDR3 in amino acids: CSVLTGLGGYTF. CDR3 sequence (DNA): TGCAGCGTTCTAACAGGGTTGGGAGGCTACACCTTC. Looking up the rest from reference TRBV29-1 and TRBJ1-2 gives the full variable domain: SAVISQKPSRDICQRGTSLTIQCQVDSQVTMMFWYRQQPGQSLTLIATANQGSEATYESGFVIDKFPISRPNLTFSTLTVSNMSPEDSSIYLCSVLTGLGGYTFGSGTRLTVV.

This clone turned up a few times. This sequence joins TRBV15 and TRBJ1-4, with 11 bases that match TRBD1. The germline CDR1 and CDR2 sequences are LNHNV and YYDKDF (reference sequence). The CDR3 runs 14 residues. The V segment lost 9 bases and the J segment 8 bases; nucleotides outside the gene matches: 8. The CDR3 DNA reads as TGTGCCACAAATCCGGGACAGGGGGAGGAAAAACTGTTTTTT. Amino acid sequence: CATNPGQGEEKLFF.

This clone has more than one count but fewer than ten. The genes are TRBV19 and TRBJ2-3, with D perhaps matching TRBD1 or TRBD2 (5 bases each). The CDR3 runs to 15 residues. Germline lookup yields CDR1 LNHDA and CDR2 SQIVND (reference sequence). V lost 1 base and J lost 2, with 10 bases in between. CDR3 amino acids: CASSIGGTFTDTQYF. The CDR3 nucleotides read TGTGCCAGTAGTATAGGGGGGACCTTCACAGATACGCAGTATTTT.

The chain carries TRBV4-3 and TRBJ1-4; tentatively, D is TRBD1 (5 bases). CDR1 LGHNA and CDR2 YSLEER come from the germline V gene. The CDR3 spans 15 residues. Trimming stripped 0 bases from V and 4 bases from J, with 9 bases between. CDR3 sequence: CASSQDLGLNEKLFF. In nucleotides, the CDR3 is TGCGCCAGCAGCCAAGATCTGGGGCTTAATGAAAAACTGTTTTTT.

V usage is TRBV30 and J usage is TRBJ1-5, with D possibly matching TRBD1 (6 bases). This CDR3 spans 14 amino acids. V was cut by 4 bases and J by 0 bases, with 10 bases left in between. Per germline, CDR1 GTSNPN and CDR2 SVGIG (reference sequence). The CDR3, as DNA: TGTGCCTGGAAGGGGGGTAATAGCAATCAGCCCCAGCATTTT. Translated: CAWKGGNSNQPQHF.

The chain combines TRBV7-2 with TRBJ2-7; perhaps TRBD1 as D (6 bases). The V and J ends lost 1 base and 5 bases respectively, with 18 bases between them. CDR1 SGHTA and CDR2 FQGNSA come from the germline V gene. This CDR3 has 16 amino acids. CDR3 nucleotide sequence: TGTGCCAGCAGCTTAGAGGGCAGGGGCCCCCGGCACGAGCAGTACTTC. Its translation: CASSLEGRGPRHEQYF.

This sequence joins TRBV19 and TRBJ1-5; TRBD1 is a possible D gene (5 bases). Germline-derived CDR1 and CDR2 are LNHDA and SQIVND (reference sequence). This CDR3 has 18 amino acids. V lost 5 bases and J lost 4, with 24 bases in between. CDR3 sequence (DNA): TGTGCCAGTAGTTCAAAGGGCGTCGGGGGAGAGCGGAATCAGCCCCAGCATTTT. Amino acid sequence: CASSSKGVGGERNQPQHF. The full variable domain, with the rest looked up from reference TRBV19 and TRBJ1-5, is DGGITQSPKYLFRKEGQNVTLSCEQNLNHDAMYWYRQDPGQGLRLIYYSQIVNDFQKGDIAEGYSVSREKKESFPLTVTSAQKNPTAFYLCASSSKGVGGERNQPQHFGDGTRLSIL.

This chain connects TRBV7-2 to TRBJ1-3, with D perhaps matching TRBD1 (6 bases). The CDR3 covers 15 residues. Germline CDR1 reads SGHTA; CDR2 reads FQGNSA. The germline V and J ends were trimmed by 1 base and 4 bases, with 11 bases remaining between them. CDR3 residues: CASSLEVQGGNTIYF. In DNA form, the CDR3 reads TGTGCCAGCAGCTTAGAGGTTCAGGGGGGAAACACCATATATTTT.

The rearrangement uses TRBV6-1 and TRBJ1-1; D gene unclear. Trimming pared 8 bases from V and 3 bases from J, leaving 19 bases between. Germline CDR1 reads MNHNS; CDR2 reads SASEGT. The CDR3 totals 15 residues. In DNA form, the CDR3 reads TGTGCCAGCTTCACCCGGTGGGAGCAGTACACTGAAGCTTTCTTT. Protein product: CASFTRWEQYTEAFF.

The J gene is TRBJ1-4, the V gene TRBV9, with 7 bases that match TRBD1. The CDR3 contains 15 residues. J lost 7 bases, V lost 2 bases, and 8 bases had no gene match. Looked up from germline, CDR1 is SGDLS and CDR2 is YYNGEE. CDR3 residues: CASSVGPSGGEKLFF. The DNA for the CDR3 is TGTGCCAGCAGCGTTGGACCGTCAGGGGGTGAAAAACTGTTTTTT.

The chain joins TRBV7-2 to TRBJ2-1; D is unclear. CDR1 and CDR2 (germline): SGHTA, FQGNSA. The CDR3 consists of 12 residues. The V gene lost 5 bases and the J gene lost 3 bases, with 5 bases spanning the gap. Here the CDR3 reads CASSPYYNEQFF. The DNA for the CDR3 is TGTGCCAGCAGCCCATACTACAATGAGCAGTTCTTC.